The 3 T cell receptor beta chains below all came from one sample that was sequenced in a study of blood T cell repertoires in COVID-19. Sequencing used immunoSEQ multiplex PCR; TCRdb keeps in-frame clones, though not all of them. The repertoire holds about 30,000 clones, with roughly 73% as singletons. Sequences were obtained from peripheral blood. The origin of the receptors is a woman aged 70 to 79 with active or convalescent COVID-19.

The J gene is TRBJ1-1, the V gene TRBV6-6; the D is unclear. CDR1 and CDR2 (germline): MNHNY, SVGAGI (reference sequence). The CDR3 length is 14 residues. With 6 bases removed from V and 1 base from J, the gap between germline ends came to 12 bases. DNA for the CDR3: TGTGCCAGCAGCCAACTAAGGCAGAACACTGAAGCTTTCTTT. Amino acids: CASSQLRQNTEAFF.

The chain carries TRBV24-1 and TRBJ1-5, with D unresolved. In germline, CDR1 is KGHDR, CDR2 SFDVKD. V was trimmed by 3 bases and J by 4 bases, leaving 15 bases between them. The CDR3 consists of 16 residues. CDR3: CATSDALRPGNQPQHF. CDR3 bases: TGTGCCACCAGTGATGCCCTCCGGCCGGGGAATCAGCCCCAGCATTTT.

This chain's CDR3 is CASSLAGTSVYNEQFF. CDR3 DNA: TGTGCCAGCAGCTTAGCCGGGACTAGCGTTTACAATGAGCAGTTCTTC. The J gene is TRBJ2-1, the V gene TRBV7-2; 10 nucleotides line up with TRBD2. Germline CDR1 SGHTA, CDR2 FQGNSA. The CDR3 has 16 residues. Trimming at V came to 0 bases and at J to 4 bases, leaving 3 bases not matched to a gene.